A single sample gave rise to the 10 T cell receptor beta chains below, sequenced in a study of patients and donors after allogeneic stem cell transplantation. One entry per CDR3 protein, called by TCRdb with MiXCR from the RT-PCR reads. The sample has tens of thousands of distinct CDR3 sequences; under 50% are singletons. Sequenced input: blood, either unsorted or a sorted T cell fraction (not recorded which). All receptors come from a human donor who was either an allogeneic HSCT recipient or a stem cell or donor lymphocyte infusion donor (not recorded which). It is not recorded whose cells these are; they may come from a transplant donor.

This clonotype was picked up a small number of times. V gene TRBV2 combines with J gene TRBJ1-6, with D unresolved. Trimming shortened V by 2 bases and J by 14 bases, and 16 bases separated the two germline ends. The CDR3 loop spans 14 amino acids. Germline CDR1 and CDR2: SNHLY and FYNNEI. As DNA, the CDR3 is TGTGCCAGCAGTGAAACACGGACCGCGGGAACCCTCCACTTT. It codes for CASSETRTAGTLHF. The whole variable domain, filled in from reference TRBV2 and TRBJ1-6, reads EPEVTQTPSHQVTQMGQEVILRCVPISNHLYFYWYRQILGQKVEFLVSFYNNEISEKSEIFDDQFSVERPDGSNFTLKIRSTKLEDSAMYFCASSETRTAGTLHFGNGTRLTVT.

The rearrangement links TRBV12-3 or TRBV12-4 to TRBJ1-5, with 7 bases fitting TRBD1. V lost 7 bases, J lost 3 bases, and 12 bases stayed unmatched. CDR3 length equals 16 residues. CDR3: CASTDIGTEDNQPQHF. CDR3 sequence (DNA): TGTGCCAGCACTGATATCGGGACAGAAGACAATCAGCCCCAGCATTTT.

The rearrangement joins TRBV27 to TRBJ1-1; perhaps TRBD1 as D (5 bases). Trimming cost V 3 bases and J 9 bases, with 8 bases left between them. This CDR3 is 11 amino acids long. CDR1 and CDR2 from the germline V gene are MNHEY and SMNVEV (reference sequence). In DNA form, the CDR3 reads TGTGCCAGCAGTTTTGGGACCAAAGCTTTCTTT. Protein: CASSFGTKAFF.

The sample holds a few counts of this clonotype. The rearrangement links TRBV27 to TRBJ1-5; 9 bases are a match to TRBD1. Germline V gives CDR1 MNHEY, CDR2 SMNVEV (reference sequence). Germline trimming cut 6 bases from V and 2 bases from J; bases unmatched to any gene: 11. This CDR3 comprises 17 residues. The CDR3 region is CASRKPGQGQGNQPQHF. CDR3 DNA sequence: TGTGCCAGCAGAAAGCCGGGACAGGGTCAGGGCAATCAGCCCCAGCATTTT.

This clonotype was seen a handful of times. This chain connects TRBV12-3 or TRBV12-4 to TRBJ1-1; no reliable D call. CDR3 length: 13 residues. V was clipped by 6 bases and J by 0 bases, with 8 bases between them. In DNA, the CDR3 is TGTGCCAGCAGAAACCGGGTGAACACTGAAGCTTTCTTT. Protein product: CASRNRVNTEAFF.

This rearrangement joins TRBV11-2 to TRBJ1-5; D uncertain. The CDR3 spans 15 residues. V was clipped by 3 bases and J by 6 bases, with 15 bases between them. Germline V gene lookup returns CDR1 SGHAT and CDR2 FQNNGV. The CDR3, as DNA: TGTGCCAGCAGCTTTGGCTCGGAAGCAGCTCAGCCCCAGCATTTT. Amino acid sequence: CASSFGSEAAQPQHF.

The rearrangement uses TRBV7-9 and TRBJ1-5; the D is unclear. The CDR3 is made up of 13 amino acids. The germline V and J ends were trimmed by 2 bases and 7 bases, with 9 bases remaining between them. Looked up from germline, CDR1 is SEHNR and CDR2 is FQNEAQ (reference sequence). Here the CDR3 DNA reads TGTGCCAGCAGCTTATATGTGGAACAGCCCCAGCATTTT. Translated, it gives CASSLYVEQPQHF.

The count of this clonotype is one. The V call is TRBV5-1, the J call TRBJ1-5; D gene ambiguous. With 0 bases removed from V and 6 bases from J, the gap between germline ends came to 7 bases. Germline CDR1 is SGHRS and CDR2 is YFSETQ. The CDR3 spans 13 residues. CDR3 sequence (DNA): TGCGCCAGCAGCTTGGGAGTAGGTCAGCCCCAGCATTTT. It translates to CASSLGVGQPQHF.

The CDR3 reads CSARVKTSGGYTF. The CDR3 nucleotides read TGCAGTGCTAGAGTTAAGACCTCGGGGGGCTACACCTTC. The chain carries TRBV20-1 and TRBJ1-2; D remains unclear. Germline CDR1 DFQATT, CDR2 SNEGSKA (reference sequence). V lost 1 base, J lost 8 bases, and 14 bases lay in between. The CDR3 contains 13 residues.

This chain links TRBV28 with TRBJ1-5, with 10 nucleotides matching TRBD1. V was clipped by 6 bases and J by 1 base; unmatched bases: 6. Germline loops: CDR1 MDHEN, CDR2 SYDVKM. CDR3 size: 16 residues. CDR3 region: CASSFQGQGSNQPQHF. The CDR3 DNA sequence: TGTGCCAGCAGCTTCCAGGGACAGGGGAGCAATCAGCCCCAGCATTTT.